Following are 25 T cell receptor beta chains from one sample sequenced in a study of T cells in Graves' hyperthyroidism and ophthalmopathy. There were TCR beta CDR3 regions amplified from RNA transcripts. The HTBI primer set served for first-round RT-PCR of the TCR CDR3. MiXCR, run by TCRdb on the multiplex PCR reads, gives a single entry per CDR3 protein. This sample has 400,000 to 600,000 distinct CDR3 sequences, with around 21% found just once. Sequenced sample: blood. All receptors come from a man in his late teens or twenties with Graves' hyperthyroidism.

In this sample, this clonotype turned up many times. DNA for the CDR3: TGTGCCAGCGAACTACGGACCGGGGAGCTGTTTTTT. Translated, it gives CASELRTGELFF. The gene calls are TRBV28 and TRBJ2-2; D unresolved. CDR3 length: 12 amino acids. Trimming left V 8 bases short and J 5 bases short, with 9 bases between. Germline CDR1 is MDHEN and CDR2 is SYDVKM.

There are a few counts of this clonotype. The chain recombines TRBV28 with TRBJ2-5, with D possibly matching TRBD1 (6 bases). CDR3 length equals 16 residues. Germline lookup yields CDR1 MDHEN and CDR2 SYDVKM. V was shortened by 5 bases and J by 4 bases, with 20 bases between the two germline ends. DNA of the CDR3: TGTGCCAGCAGTCCCATTCAGGGGAGAGGTGGAGAGACCCAGTACTTC. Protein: CASSPIQGRGGETQYF.

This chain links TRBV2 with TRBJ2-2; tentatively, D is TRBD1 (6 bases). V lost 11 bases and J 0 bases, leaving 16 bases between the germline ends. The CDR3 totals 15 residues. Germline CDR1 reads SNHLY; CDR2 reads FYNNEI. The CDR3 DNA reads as TGTGCCTCTCGAACCGGGACACCGAACACCGGGGAGCTGTTTTTT. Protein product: CASRTGTPNTGELFF.

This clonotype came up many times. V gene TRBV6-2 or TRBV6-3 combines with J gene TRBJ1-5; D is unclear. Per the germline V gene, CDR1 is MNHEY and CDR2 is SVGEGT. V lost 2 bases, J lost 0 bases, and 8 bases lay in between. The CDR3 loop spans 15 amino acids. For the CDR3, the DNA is TGTGCCAGCAGTTACGGCGCAGTTAGCAATCAGCCCCAGCATTTT. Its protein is CASSYGAVSNQPQHF.

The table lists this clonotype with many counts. CDR3 bases: TGCGCCAGCACCTCCACCGGGACAGGGGTCTACGAGCAGTACTTC. Amino acid sequence: CASTSTGTGVYEQYF. The V call is TRBV5-1, the J call TRBJ2-7; 10 nucleotides agree with TRBD1. Per the germline V gene, CDR1 is SGHRS and CDR2 is YFSETQ. This CDR3 contains 15 residues. The V and J ends lost 6 bases and 3 bases, in that order; junction bases with no gene match: 9.

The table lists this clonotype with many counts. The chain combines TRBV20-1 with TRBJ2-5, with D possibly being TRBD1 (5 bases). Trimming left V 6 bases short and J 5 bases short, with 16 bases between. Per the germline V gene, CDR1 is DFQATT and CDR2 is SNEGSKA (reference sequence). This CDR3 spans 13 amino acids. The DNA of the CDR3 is TGCAGTGCCACCCCGACAGTGGGGGAGACCCAGTACTTC. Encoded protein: CSATPTVGETQYF.

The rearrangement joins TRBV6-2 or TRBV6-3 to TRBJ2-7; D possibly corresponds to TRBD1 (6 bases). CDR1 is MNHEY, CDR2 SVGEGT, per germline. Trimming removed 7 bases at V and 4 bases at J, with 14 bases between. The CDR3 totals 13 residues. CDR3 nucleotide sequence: TGTGCCAGCACCGTGGGACACCCATACGAGCAGTACTTC. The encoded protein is CASTVGHPYEQYF.

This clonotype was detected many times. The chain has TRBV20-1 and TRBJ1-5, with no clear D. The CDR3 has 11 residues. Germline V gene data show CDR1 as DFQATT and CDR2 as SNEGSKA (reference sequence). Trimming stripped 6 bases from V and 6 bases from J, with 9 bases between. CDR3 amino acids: CSATTGQPQHF. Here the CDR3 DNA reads TGCAGTGCCACTACCGGTCAGCCCCAGCATTTT.

This CDR3 is CASSPGTGVFPFSGNTIYF. In DNA form, the CDR3 reads TGCGCCAGCAGCCCAGGGACAGGGGTCTTCCCCTTCTCTGGAAACACCATATATTTT. The V call is TRBV5-1, the J call TRBJ1-3; 10 nucleotides align to TRBD1. Germline V gene lookup returns CDR1 SGHRS and CDR2 YFSETQ. CDR3 length: 19 amino acids. J gave up 0 bases and V 4 bases, and 13 bases lay outside the gene matches.

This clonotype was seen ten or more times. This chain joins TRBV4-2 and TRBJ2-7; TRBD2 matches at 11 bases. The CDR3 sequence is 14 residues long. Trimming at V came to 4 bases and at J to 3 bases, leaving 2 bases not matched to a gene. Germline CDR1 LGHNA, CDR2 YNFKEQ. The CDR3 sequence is CASSPGTSGYEQYF. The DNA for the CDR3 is TGTGCCAGCAGCCCCGGGACTAGCGGCTACGAGCAGTACTTC.

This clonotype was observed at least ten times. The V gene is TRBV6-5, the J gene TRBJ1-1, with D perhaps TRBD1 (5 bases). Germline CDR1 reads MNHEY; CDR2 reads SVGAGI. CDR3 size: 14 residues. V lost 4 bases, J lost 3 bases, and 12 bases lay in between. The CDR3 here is CASSFPGTHTEAFF. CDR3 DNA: TGTGCCAGCAGTTTTCCCGGGACCCACACTGAAGCTTTCTTT.

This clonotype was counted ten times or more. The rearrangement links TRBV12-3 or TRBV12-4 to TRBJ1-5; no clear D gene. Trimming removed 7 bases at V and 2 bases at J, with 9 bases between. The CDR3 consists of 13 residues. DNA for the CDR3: TGTGCCAGCATGGACGGGGGCAATCAGCCCCAGCATTTT. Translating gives CASMDGGNQPQHF.

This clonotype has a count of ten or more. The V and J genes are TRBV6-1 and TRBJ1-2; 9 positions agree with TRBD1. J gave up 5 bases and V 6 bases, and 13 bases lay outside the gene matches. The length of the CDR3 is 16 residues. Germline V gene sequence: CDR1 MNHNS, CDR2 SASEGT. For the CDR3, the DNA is TGTGCCAGCAGGGACACAGGGGGCGCGAAAGGATATGGCTACACCTTC. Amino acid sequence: CASRDTGGAKGYGYTF.

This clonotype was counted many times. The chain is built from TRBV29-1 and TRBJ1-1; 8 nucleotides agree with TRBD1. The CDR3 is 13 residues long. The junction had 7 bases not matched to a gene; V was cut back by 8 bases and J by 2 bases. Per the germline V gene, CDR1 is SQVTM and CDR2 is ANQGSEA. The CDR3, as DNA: TGCAGCCATAGACAGGGGAGCAACACTGAAGCTTTCTTT. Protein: CSHRQGSNTEAFF.

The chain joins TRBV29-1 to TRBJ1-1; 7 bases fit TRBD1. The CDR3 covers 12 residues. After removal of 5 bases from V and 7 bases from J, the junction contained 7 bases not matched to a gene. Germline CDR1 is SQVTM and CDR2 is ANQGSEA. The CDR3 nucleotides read TGCAGCGTTACCGATACAGGGGTTGAAGCTTTCTTT. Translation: CSVTDTGVEAFF.

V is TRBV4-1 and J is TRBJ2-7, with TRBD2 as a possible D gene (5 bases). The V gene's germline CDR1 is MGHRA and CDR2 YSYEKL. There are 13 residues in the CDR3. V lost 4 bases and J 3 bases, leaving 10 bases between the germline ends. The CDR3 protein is CASSLDGNYEQYF. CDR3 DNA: TGCGCCAGCAGCCTGGACGGGAACTACGAGCAGTACTTC.

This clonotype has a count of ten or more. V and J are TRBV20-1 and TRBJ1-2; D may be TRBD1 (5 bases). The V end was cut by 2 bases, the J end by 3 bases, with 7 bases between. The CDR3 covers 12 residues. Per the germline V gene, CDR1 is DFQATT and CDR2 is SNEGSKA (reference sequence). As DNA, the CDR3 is TGCAGTGCTAGATTGGGGGACTATGGCTACACCTTC. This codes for CSARLGDYGYTF.

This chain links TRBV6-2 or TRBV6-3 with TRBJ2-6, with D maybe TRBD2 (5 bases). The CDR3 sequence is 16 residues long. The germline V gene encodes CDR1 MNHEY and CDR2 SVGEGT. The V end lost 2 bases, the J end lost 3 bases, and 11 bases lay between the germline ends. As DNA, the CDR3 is TGTGCCAGCAGTTACGTGGGAGATGATGGGGCCAACGTCCTGACTTTC. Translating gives CASSYVGDDGANVLTF.

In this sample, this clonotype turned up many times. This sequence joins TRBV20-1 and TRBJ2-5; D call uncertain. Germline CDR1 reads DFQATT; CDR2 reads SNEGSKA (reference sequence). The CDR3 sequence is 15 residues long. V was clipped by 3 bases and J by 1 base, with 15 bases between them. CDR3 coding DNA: TGCAGTGCTAGCCTAAACCGGGCCTCCCAAGAGACCCAGTACTTC. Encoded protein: CSASLNRASQETQYF.

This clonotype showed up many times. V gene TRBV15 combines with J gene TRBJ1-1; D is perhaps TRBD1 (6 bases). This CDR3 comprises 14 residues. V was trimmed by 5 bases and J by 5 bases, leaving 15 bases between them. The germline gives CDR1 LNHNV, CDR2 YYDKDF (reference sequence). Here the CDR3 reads CATSRQVRKTEAFF. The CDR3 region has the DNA TGTGCCACCAGCCGACAGGTCAGGAAGACTGAAGCTTTCTTT. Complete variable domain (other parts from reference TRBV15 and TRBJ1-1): DAMVIQNPRYQVTQFGKPVTLSCSQTLNHNVMYWYQQKSSQAPKLLFHYYDKDFNNEADTPDNFQSRRPNTSFCFLDIRSPGLGDTAMYLCATSRQVRKTEAFFGQGTRLTVV.

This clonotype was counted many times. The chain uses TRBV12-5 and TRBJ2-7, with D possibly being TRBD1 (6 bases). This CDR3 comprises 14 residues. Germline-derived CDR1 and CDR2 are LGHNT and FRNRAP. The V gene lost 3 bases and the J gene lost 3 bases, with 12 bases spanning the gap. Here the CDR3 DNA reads TGTGCTAGTGGTTTTTCGGGACAAGTCTACGAGCAGTACTTC. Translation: CASGFSGQVYEQYF.

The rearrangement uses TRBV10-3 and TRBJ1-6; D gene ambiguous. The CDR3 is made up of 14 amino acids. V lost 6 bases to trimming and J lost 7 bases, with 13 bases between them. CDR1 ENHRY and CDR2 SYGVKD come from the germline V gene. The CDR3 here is CAIRSDGRNSPLHF. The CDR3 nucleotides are TGTGCCATCAGGTCGGACGGGAGGAATTCACCCCTCCACTTT.

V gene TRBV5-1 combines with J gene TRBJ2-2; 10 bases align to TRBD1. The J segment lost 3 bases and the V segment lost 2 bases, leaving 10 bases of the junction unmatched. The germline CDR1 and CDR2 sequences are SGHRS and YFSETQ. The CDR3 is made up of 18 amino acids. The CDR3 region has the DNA TGCGCCAGCAGCTTCTCCGGGACAGGGGATCGGGACACCGGGGAGCTGTTTTTT. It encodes CASSFSGTGDRDTGELFF.

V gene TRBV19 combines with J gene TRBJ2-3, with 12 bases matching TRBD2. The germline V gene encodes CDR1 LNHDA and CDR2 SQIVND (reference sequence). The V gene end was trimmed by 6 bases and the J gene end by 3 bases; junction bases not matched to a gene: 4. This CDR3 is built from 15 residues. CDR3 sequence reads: CASSPLAGGTDTQYF. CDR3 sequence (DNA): TGTGCCAGTAGCCCTCTAGCGGGGGGGACAGATACGCAGTATTTT. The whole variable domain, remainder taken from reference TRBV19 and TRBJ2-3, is DGGITQSPKYLFRKEGQNVTLSCEQNLNHDAMYWYRQDPGQGLRLIYYSQIVNDFQKGDIAEGYSVSREKKESFPLTVTSAQKNPTAFYLCASSPLAGGTDTQYFGPGTRLTVL.

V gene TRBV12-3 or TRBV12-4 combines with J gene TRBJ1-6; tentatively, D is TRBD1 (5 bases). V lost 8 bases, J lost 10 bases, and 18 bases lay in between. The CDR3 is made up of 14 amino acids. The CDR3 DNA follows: TGTGCCAGCTTGGTCGGGGCGAACAACTCACCCCTCCACTTT. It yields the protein CASLVGANNSPLHF.